This T cell receptor beta chain comes out of a study of blood T cell dynamics during melanoma immunotherapy. Note on this clone: The antigen is unknown.

Findings and caveats of the study: PBMC repertoires of eventual disease-control patients split at W3 into clonality or diversity gains. It remained unknown if the driving T cell clones were melanoma-specific.

Time point denoted: week 3, after first cycle of checkpoint inhibitor. Patients with prior systemic cancer treatment, concomitant immunosuppressants, or other active malignancies were excluded. DNA loading was fixed at 350 to 450 ng for all bulk PBMC samples. This table comes from immunoSEQ multiplex PCR, and its TCRdb copy is limited to in-frame clones, with some not included. Among about 15,000 clones listed, roughly 85% were seen once. Source: blood, taken from a patient treated with checkpoint blockade. This clonotype was sampled from a human donor with melanoma.

This chain's CDR3 is CASSPLSSYEQYF. As DNA, the CDR3 is TGTGCCAGTAGTCCCCTCAGTTCCTACGAGCAGTACTTC. The chain uses TRBV19 and TRBJ2-7; D gene ambiguous. This CDR3 region has 13 residues. The germline V gene encodes CDR1 LNHDA and CDR2 SQIVND (reference sequence). V gave up 5 bases and J gave up 1 base, with 9 bases separating them.